A selection of T cell receptor beta chains follows, all from one sample in a study of siplizumab effects on memory and regulatory T cells. Profiling relied on immunoSEQ multiplex PCR, and the TCRdb table lists in-frame clones only, not all of them. Found here are 85,000 to 130,000 clones, more than 85% of them singletons; the top ten hold roughly 0.62%. The sample taken for sequencing was Tregs sorted from blood. The receptors derive from a human donor in good health. CDR3s include the opening cysteine and the closing phenylalanine or tryptophan. A D gene is named only where the DNA matches it firmly. Where a row states a size, it is once, few, many or the class of an expanded clone; other rows omit it.

j_call: TRBJ2-1; clone_size: NA; v_call: TRBV5-1; d_call: NA; cdr3_nt: TGCGCCAGCAGCTTGGAGGGAGGGGGAGAGCAGTTCTTC; cdr3_aa: CASSLEGGGEQFF
j_call: TRBJ2-3; clone_size: NA; v_call: TRBV14; d_call: NA; cdr3_nt: TGTGCCAGCAGCCAGACAGCCCCCGGGACAGATACGCAGTATTTT; cdr3_aa: CASSQTAPGTDTQYF
j_call: TRBJ1-1; clone_size: NA; v_call: TRBV6-1; d_call: NA; cdr3_nt: TGTGCCAGCAGTGAAGCGGGGAGTTCCACTGAAGCTTTCTTT; cdr3_aa: CASSEAGSSTEAFF
j_call: TRBJ1-6; clone_size: NA; v_call: TRBV4-1; d_call: TRBD1; cdr3_nt: TGCGCCAGCAGCCGGGAGACAGGGGCTAATTCACCCCTCCACTTT; cdr3_aa: CASSRETGANSPLHF
j_call: TRBJ2-1; clone_size: NA; v_call: TRBV19; d_call: NA; cdr3_nt: TGTGCCGGTGAGACAGGAGACAATGAGCAGTTCTTC; cdr3_aa: CAGETGDNEQFF
j_call: TRBJ2-5; clone_size: NA; v_call: TRBV6-1; d_call: NA; cdr3_nt: TGTGCCAGCAGGGGACGAGAGACCCAGTACTTC; cdr3_aa: CASRGRETQYF
j_call: TRBJ2-3; clone_size: NA; v_call: TRBV9; d_call: NA; cdr3_nt: TGTGCCAGCAGCTTAGGGTCTACAGGTACGCAGTATTTT; cdr3_aa: CASSLGSTGTQYF
j_call: TRBJ1-1; clone_size: NA; v_call: TRBV15; d_call: NA; cdr3_nt: TGTGCCACCAGTCGGGACGTCGGGACCTTCAACGGGGCTTTCTTT; cdr3_aa: CATSRDVGTFNGAFF
j_call: TRBJ2-7; clone_size: NA; v_call: TRBV4-2; d_call: NA; cdr3_nt: TGTGCCAGCAGCCCCGAGAGCCTCTCCGGCTCCTACGAGCAGTACTTC; cdr3_aa: CASSPESLSGSYEQYF
j_call: TRBJ1-5; clone_size: NA; v_call: TRBV30; d_call: NA; cdr3_nt: TGTGCCTGGAGCGCGACAGGAGCTCAGCCCCAGCATTTT; cdr3_aa: CAWSATGAQPQHF
j_call: TRBJ2-2; clone_size: NA; v_call: TRBV11-1; d_call: TRBD2; cdr3_nt: TGTGCCAGCAGCCGTTACGGACTAGCGGGGGGGCTTCACGGGGAGCTGTTTTTT; cdr3_aa: CASSRYGLAGGLHGELFF
j_call: TRBJ1-2; clone_size: NA; v_call: TRBV5-1; d_call: TRBD1; cdr3_nt: TGCGCCAGCAGCATCGGGACAGGGACCTATGGCTACACCTTC; cdr3_aa: CASSIGTGTYGYTF
j_call: TRBJ2-4; clone_size: NA; v_call: TRBV4-1; d_call: NA; cdr3_nt: TGCGCCAGCAGCCAAGATAAGATAACGAACATTCAGTACTTC; cdr3_aa: CASSQDKITNIQYF
j_call: TRBJ2-3; clone_size: NA; v_call: TRBV5-4; d_call: NA; cdr3_nt: TGTGCCAGCAGCTCGTCGTCCGGGTCCACAGATACGCAGTATTTT; cdr3_aa: CASSSSSGSTDTQYF
j_call: TRBJ1-1; clone_size: NA; v_call: TRBV18; d_call: NA; cdr3_nt: TGTGCCAGCTCACCCTTCCGGAACACTGAAGCTTTCTTT; cdr3_aa: CASSPFRNTEAFF
j_call: TRBJ1-2; clone_size: NA; v_call: TRBV19; d_call: TRBD1; cdr3_nt: TGTGCCAGTAGTATTATGCGCAGCCCAGGGGGCCCCCATGGCTACACCTTC; cdr3_aa: CASSIMRSPGGPHGYTF
j_call: TRBJ1-2; clone_size: NA; v_call: TRBV19; d_call: NA; cdr3_nt: TGTGCCAGTAGTACCCAGGGGCCGGGCTACACCTTC; cdr3_aa: CASSTQGPGYTF
j_call: TRBJ1-2; clone_size: NA; v_call: TRBV14; d_call: TRBD1; cdr3_nt: TGTGCCAGCAGCCAAGGACAGGGGAGGTTACGCTACACCTTC; cdr3_aa: CASSQGQGRLRYTF
j_call: TRBJ1-1; clone_size: NA; v_call: TRBV27; d_call: NA; cdr3_nt: TGTGCCAGCAGTTTTTACAGGGACACTGAAGCTTTCTTT; cdr3_aa: CASSFYRDTEAFF
j_call: TRBJ2-1; clone_size: NA; v_call: TRBV2; d_call: NA; cdr3_nt: TGTGCCAGCCATCTGACCAATGAGCAGTTCTTC; cdr3_aa: CASHLTNEQFF
j_call: TRBJ2-3; clone_size: NA; v_call: TRBV6-1; d_call: NA; cdr3_nt: TGTGCCAGCAGGGAAACAGATACGCAGTATTTT; cdr3_aa: CASRETDTQYF
j_call: TRBJ1-5; clone_size: once; v_call: TRBV12-5; d_call: NA; cdr3_nt: TGTGCTAGTGGTTTGGTACGCGGAGTCAATCAGCCCCAGCATTTT; cdr3_aa: CASGLVRGVNQPQHF
j_call: TRBJ1-2; clone_size: NA; v_call: TRBV11-2; d_call: NA; cdr3_nt: TGTGCCAGCAGCTTAGTAGGGACACTCTATGGCTACACCTTC; cdr3_aa: CASSLVGTLYGYTF
j_call: TRBJ1-2; clone_size: NA; v_call: TRBV7-2; d_call: NA; cdr3_nt: TGTGCCAGCAGCCCCGTTGGCAGGTCTGGTGCTGGCTACACCTTC; cdr3_aa: CASSPVGRSGAGYTF
j_call: TRBJ2-5; clone_size: NA; v_call: TRBV5-5; d_call: TRBD1; cdr3_nt: TGTGCCAGCAGCTTTGGGACAGACCAAGAGACCCAGTACTTC; cdr3_aa: CASSFGTDQETQYF
j_call: TRBJ2-1; clone_size: NA; v_call: TRBV9; d_call: NA; cdr3_nt: TGTGCCAGCAGCGGAGTGATGGGCCGTGCCTACAATGAGCAGTTCTTC; cdr3_aa: CASSGVMGRAYNEQFF
j_call: TRBJ2-7; clone_size: few; v_call: TRBV10-3; d_call: TRBD1; cdr3_nt: TGTGCCGCACAGGACAGGGCCGACGAGCAGTACTTC; cdr3_aa: CAAQDRADEQYF
j_call: TRBJ2-3; clone_size: NA; v_call: TRBV6-1; d_call: TRBD1; cdr3_nt: TGTGCCAGCAGTGAATACCGACAGGGTGGCACAGATACGCAGTATTTT; cdr3_aa: CASSEYRQGGTDTQYF
j_call: TRBJ2-7; clone_size: NA; v_call: TRBV5-6; d_call: TRBD1; cdr3_nt: TGTGCCAGCAGCGGGACAGGTTTTGGCTACGAGCAGTACTTC; cdr3_aa: CASSGTGFGYEQYF
j_call: TRBJ1-2; clone_size: NA; v_call: TRBV19; d_call: TRBD1; cdr3_nt: TGTGCCAGTAGTACCAAGACTGGACAGGCCCTTATCTATGGCTACACCTTC; cdr3_aa: CASSTKTGQALIYGYTF
j_call: TRBJ1-4; clone_size: NA; v_call: TRBV6-5; d_call: TRBD1; cdr3_nt: TGTGCCAGCAGGCGCCCGGGACAGCATAATGAAAAACTGTTTTTT; cdr3_aa: CASRRPGQHNEKLFF
j_call: TRBJ2-1; clone_size: NA; v_call: TRBV7-3; d_call: TRBD2; cdr3_nt: TGTGCCAGCAGCCGACTAGCGGGATCATACAATGAGCAGTTCTTC; cdr3_aa: CASSRLAGSYNEQFF
j_call: TRBJ2-7; clone_size: NA; v_call: TRBV2; d_call: TRBD1; cdr3_nt: TGTGCCAGCAGTGGGGGGACAGGGGGCGAGCAGTACTTC; cdr3_aa: CASSGGTGGEQYF
j_call: TRBJ2-3; clone_size: NA; v_call: TRBV5-1; d_call: TRBD2; cdr3_nt: TGCGCCAGCAGCCAACTAGCGGGGCAAAGCACAGATACGCAGTATTTT; cdr3_aa: CASSQLAGQSTDTQYF
j_call: TRBJ1-4; clone_size: NA; v_call: TRBV5-6; d_call: NA; cdr3_nt: TGTGCCAGCAGCTCATTATACTCTGCAACTAATGAAAAACTGTTTTTT; cdr3_aa: CASSSLYSATNEKLFF
j_call: TRBJ2-4; clone_size: NA; v_call: TRBV7-2; d_call: TRBD1; cdr3_nt: TGTGCCAGCAGCCTACGACAGGGTCTCGAGGCCAAAAACATTCAGTACTTC; cdr3_aa: CASSLRQGLEAKNIQYF
j_call: TRBJ2-4; clone_size: NA; v_call: TRBV15; d_call: NA; cdr3_nt: TGTGCCACCAGCAGGCTGGGGTTAGCCAAAAACATTCAGTACTTC; cdr3_aa: CATSRLGLAKNIQYF
j_call: TRBJ2-7; clone_size: NA; v_call: TRBV7-8; d_call: NA; cdr3_nt: TGTGCCAGCAGCTCTTATGTGTGGTCCTACGAGCAGTACTTC; cdr3_aa: CASSSYVWSYEQYF
j_call: TRBJ2-7; clone_size: once; v_call: TRBV5-1; d_call: NA; cdr3_nt: TGCGCCAGCAGCTTGGACAGCCACTACGAGCAGTACTTC; cdr3_aa: CASSLDSHYEQYF
j_call: TRBJ2-2; clone_size: NA; v_call: TRBV10-2; d_call: NA; cdr3_nt: TGCGCCAGCAGTGAGACCTACACCGGGGAGCTGTTTTTT; cdr3_aa: CASSETYTGELFF
j_call: TRBJ2-7; clone_size: NA; v_call: TRBV19; d_call: TRBD1; cdr3_nt: TGTGCCAGTAGTATTAAAACCGGGACAGGGGGTTTCCACGAGCAGTACTTC; cdr3_aa: CASSIKTGTGGFHEQYF
j_call: TRBJ2-3; clone_size: NA; v_call: TRBV5-1; d_call: TRBD1; cdr3_nt: TGCGCCAGCAGCTTGGCCGGGACAGGGGGCGATACGCAGTATTTT; cdr3_aa: CASSLAGTGGDTQYF
j_call: TRBJ1-1; clone_size: NA; v_call: TRBV6-5; d_call: TRBD1; cdr3_nt: TGTGCCAGCAGTTATCTATCAGGGGGCAACACTGAAGCTTTCTTT; cdr3_aa: CASSYLSGGNTEAFF
j_call: TRBJ1-5; clone_size: NA; v_call: TRBV18; d_call: NA; cdr3_nt: TGTGCCAGCTCCGAAGGACGGGGGAAACGACATAATCAGCCCCAGCATTTT; cdr3_aa: CASSEGRGKRHNQPQHF
j_call: TRBJ2-3; clone_size: once; v_call: TRBV18; d_call: NA; cdr3_nt: TGTGCCAGCTCACCAATCGCCTCCGAAATTACAGATACGCAGTATTTT; cdr3_aa: CASSPIASEITDTQYF